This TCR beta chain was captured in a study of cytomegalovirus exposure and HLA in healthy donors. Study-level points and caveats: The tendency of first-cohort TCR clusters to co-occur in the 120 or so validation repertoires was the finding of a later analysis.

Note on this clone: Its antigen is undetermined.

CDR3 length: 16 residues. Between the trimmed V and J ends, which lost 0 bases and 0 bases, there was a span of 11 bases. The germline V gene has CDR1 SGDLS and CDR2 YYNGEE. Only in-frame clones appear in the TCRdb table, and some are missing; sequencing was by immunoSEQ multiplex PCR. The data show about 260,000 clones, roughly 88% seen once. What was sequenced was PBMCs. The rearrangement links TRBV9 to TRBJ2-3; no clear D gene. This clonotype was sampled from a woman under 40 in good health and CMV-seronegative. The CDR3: CASSVEAFPSTDTQYF. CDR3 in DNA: TGTGCCAGCAGCGTAGAGGCCTTCCCTAGCACAGATACGCAGTATTTT. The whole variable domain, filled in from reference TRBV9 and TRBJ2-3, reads DSGVTQTPKHLITATGQRVTLRCSPRSGDLSVYWYQQSLDQGLQFLIQYYNGEERAKGNILERFSAQQFPDLHSELNLSSLELGDSALYFCASSVEAFPSTDTQYFGPGTRLTVL.